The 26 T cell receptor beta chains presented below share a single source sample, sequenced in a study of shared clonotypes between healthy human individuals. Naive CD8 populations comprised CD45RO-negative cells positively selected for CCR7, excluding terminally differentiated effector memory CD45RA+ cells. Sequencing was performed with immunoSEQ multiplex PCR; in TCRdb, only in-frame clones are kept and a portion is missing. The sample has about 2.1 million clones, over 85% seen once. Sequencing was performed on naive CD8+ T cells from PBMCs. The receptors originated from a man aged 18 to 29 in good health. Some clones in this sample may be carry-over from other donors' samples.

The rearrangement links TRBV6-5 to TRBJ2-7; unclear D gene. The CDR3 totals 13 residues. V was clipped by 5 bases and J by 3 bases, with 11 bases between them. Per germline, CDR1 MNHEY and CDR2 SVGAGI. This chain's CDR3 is CASSPFFGYEQYF. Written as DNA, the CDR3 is TGTGCCAGCAGTCCCTTTTTCGGCTACGAGCAGTACTTC.

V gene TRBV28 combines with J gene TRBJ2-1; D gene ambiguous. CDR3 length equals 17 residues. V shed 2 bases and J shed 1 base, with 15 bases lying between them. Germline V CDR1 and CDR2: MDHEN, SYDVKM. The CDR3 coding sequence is TGTGCCAGCAGTTTAAGGTCGCAACTCCTATCCTACAATGAGCAGTTCTTC. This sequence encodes CASSLRSQLLSYNEQFF.

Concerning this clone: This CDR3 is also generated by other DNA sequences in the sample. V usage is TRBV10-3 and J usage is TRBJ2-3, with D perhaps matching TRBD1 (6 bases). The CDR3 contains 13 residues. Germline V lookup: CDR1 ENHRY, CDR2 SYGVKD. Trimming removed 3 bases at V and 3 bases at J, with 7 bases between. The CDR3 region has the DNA TGTGCCATCAGTGATAGGGGGACAGATACGCAGTATTTT. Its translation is CAISDRGTDTQYF.

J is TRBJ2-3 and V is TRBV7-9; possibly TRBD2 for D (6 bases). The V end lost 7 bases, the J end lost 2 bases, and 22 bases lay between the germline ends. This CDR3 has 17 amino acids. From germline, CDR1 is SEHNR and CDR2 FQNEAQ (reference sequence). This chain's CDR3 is CASTPSVGGSHTDTQYF. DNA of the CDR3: TGTGCCAGCACCCCTTCAGTTGGAGGGTCTCACACAGATACGCAGTATTTT.

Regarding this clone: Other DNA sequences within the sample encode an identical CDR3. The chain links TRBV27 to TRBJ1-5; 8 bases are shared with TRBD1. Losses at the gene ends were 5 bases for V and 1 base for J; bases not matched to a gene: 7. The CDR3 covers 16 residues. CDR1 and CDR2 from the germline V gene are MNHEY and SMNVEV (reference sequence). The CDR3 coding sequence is TGTGCCAGCAGTCCCTCGACAGGGGAGAGCAATCAGCCCCAGCATTTT. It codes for CASSPSTGESNQPQHF.

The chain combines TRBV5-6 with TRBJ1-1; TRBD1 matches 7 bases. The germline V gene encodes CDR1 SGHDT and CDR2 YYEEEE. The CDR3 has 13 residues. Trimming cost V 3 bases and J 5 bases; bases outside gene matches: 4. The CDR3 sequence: CASSSDRATEAFF. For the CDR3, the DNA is TGTGCCAGCAGCTCCGACAGGGCGACTGAAGCTTTCTTT.

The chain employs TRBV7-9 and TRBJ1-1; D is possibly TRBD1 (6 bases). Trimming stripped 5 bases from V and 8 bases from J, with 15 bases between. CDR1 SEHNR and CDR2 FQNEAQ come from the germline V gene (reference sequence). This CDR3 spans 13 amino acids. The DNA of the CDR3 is TGTGCCAGCAGCCGCGGGGAGGGGGGAGAAGCTTTCTTT. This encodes CASSRGEGGEAFF.

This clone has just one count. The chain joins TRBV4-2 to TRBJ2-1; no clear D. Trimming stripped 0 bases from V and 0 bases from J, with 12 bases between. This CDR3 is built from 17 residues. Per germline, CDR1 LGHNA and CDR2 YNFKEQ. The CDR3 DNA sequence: TGTGCCAGCAGCCAAGATTTGCGGTGGGGCTCCTACAATGAGCAGTTCTTC. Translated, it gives CASSQDLRWGSYNEQFF.

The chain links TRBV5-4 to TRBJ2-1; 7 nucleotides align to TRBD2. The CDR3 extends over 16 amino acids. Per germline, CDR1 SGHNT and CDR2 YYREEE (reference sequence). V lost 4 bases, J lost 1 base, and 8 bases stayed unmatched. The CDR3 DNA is TGTGCCAGCAGCAGCCTGGGGGGAGGGTCCTACAATGAGCAGTTCTTC. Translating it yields CASSSLGGGSYNEQFF.

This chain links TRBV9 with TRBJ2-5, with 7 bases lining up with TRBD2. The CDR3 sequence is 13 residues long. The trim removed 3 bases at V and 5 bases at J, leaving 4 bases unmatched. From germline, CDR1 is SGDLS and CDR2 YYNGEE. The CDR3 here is CASSGSGIETQYF. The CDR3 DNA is TGTGCCAGCAGCGGAAGCGGGATTGAGACCCAGTACTTC.

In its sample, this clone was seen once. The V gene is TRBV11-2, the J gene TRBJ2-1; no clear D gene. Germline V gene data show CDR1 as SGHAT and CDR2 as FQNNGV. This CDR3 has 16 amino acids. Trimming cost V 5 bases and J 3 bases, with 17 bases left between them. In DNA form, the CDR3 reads TGTGCCAGCAGCCTCGGTTTCTCTAAGGACTACAATGAGCAGTTCTTC. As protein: CASSLGFSKDYNEQFF.

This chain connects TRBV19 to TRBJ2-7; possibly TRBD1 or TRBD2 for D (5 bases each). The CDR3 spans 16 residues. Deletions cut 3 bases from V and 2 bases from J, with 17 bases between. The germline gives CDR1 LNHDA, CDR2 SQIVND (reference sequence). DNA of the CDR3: TGTGCCAGTAGTATTCGGTGGGACGGTACCACCTACGAGCAGTACTTC. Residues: CASSIRWDGTTYEQYF.

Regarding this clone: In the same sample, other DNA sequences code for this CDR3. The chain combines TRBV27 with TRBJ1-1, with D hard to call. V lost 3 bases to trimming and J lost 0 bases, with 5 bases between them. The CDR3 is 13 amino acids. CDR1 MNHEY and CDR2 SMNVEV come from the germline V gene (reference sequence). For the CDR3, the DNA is TGTGCCAGCAGTTTTCAGATGAACACTGAAGCTTTCTTT. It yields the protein CASSFQMNTEAFF.

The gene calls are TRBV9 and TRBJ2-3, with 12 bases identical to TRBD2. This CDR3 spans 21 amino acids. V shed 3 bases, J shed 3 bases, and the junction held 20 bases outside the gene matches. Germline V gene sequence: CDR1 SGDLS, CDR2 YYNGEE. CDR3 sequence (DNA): TGTGCCAGCAGCGCGAGAGAGGTGCGACTAGCGGGAGTTAGGGGTACAGATACGCAGTATTTT. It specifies CASSAREVRLAGVRGTDTQYF.

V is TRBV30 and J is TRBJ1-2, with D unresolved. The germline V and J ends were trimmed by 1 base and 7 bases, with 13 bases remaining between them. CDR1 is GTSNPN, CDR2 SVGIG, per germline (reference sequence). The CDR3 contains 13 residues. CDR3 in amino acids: CAWSGPPRAGYTF. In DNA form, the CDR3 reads TGTGCCTGGAGTGGTCCCCCAAGGGCTGGCTACACCTTC.

CDR3 sequence (DNA): TGTGCCAGCAGTTTATACGACAGGATCACTGAAGCTTTCTTT. Its translation is CASSLYDRITEAFF. The genes are TRBV28 and TRBJ1-1, with a tentative D call TRBD1 (6 bases). Germline-derived CDR1 and CDR2 are MDHEN and SYDVKM. V was pared by 1 base and J by 4 bases, with 10 bases between. The CDR3 has 14 amino acids.

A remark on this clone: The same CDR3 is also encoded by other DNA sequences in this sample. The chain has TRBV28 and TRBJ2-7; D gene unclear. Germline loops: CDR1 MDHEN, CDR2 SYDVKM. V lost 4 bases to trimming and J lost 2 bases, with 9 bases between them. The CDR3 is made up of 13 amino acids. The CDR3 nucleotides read TGTGCCAGCAGTTCGACGGAAACCTACGAGCAGTACTTC. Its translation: CASSSTETYEQYF.

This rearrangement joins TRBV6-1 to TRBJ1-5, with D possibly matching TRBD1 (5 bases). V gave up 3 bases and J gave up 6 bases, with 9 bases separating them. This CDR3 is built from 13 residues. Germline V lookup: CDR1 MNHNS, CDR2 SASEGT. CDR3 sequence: CASSDDRSQPQHF. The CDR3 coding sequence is TGTGCCAGCAGTGACGACAGAAGTCAGCCCCAGCATTTT.

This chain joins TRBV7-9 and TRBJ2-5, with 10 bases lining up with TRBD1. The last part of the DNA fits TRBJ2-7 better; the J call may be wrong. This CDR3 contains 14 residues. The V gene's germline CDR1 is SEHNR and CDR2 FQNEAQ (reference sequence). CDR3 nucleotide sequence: TGTGCCAGCAGCCCCCGGACAGGGGGCTACGAGCAGTACTTC. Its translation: CASSPRTGGYEQYF.

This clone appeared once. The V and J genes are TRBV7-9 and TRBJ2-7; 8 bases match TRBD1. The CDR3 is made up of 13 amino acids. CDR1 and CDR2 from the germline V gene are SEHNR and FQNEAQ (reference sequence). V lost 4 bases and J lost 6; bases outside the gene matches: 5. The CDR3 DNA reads TGTGCCAGCAGCTCGGGCAGGGGGCGCGAGCAGTACTTC. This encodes CASSSGRGREQYF. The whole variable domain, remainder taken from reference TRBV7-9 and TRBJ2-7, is DTGVSQNPRHKITKRGQNVTFRCDPISEHNRLYWYRQTLGQGPEFLTYFQNEAQLEKSRLLSDRFSAERPKGSFSTLEIQRTEQGDSAMYLCASSSGRGREQYFGPGTRLTVT.

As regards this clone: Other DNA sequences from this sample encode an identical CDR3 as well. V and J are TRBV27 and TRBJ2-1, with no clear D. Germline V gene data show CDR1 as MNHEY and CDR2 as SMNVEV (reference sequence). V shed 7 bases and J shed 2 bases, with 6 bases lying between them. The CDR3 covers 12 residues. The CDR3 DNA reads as TGTGCCAGCACTGGGGCCTACAATGAGCAGTTCTTC. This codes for CASTGAYNEQFF.

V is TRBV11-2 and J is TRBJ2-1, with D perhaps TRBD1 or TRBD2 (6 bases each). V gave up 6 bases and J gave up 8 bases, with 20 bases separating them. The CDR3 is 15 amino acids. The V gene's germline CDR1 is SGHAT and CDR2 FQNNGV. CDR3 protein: CASSSKRGPRDEQFF. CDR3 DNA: TGTGCCAGCAGTTCTAAACGGGGGCCGAGGGATGAGCAGTTCTTC.

The CDR3 here is CASSVGVSAEAFF. CDR3 coding DNA: TGTGCCAGCAGCGTCGGGGTTTCGGCTGAAGCTTTCTTT. This rearrangement joins TRBV9 to TRBJ1-1, with D unresolved. This CDR3 has 13 amino acids. The V and J ends lost 2 bases and 6 bases respectively, with 11 bases between them. CDR1 is SGDLS, CDR2 YYNGEE, per germline.

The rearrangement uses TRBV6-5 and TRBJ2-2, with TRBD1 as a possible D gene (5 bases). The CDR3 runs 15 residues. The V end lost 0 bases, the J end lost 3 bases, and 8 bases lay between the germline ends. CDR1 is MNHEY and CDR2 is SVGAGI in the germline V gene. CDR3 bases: TGTGCCAGCAGTTACTCAGGGGTGGACACCGGGGAGCTGTTTTTT. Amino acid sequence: CASSYSGVDTGELFF.

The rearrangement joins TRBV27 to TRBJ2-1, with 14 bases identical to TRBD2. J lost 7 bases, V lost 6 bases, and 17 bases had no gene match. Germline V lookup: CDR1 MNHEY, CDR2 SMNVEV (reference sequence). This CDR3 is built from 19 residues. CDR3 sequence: CASSPPGLAGVGGVNEQFF. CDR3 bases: TGTGCCAGCAGCCCCCCGGGACTAGCGGGAGTCGGTGGAGTGAATGAGCAGTTCTTC.

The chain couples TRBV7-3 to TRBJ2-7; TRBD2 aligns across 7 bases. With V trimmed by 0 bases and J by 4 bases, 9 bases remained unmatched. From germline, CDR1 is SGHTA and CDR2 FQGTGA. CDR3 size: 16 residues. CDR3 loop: CASSLTRASGSYEQYF. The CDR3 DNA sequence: TGTGCCAGCAGCTTAACTCGGGCTAGCGGAAGTTACGAGCAGTACTTC.